Listed below are T cell receptor beta chains from one sample, sequenced in a study of blood T cell repertoires in COVID-19. Measured with immunoSEQ multiplex PCR; TCRdb has only the in-frame clones, and not every one. Found here are about 170,000 clones, roughly 84% of them singletons; the top ten hold roughly 11%. The material sequenced was peripheral blood. The receptor set was obtained from a man aged 65-85 years with active or convalescent COVID-19. Both conserved end residues are part of each CDR3. Fields, in order: J gene, clone size, V gene, D gene, CDR3 length, CDR3 protein, CDR3 DNA. D genes are given only for firm matches. Not every row has a clone size; where given, it reads once, few, many or a size class.

>TRBJ1-1|.|TRBV18|.|16
CASSLDRIGGGTEAFF
TGTGCCAGCTCACTAGATCGGATAGGTGGAGGCACTGAAGCTTTCTTT
>TRBJ1-2|.|TRBV30|TRBD1|16
CAWNPQGGQGAAGYTF
TGTGCCTGGAACCCCCAAGGGGGACAGGGGGCTGCTGGCTACACCTTC
>TRBJ2-1|.|TRBV5-8|.|15
CASSLGAVSYNEQFF
TGTGCCAGCAGCTTGGGGGCTGTCTCCTACAATGAGCAGTTCTTC
>TRBJ1-5|.|TRBV6-5|.|14
CASSPQGGNQPQHF
TGTGCCAGCAGCCCACAGGGAGGCAATCAGCCCCAGCATTTT
>TRBJ1-1|.|TRBV18|TRBD1|16
CASSQSVQGAFTEAFF
TGTGCCAGCTCGCAATCTGTCCAGGGGGCATTTACTGAAGCTTTCTTT
>TRBJ2-4|.|TRBV20-1|TRBD2|17
CSASPGLAGGAGNIQYF
TGCAGTGCTAGTCCGGGACTAGCGGGAGGGGCGGGAAACATTCAGTACTTC
>TRBJ2-1|.|TRBV11-1|TRBD1|15
CASRLNRGPYNEQFF
TGTGCCAGCAGACTGAACAGGGGGCCCTACAATGAGCAGTTCTTC
>TRBJ1-5|.|TRBV6-6|TRBD1|14
CATAGTGEPQPQHF
TGTGCCACGGCAGGGACAGGGGAGCCTCAGCCCCAGCATTTT
>TRBJ2-7|.|TRBV12-5|TRBD2|15
CASGSRGGESYEQYF
TGTGCTAGTGGCTCCCGGGGGGGGGAGAGCTACGAGCAGTACTTC
>TRBJ1-1|.|TRBV30|.|14
CAWSRRVAGTEAFF
TGTGCCTGGAGTCGGAGGGTCGCAGGCACTGAAGCTTTCTTT
>TRBJ2-2|.|TRBV30|.|13
CARRGAGTGELFF
TGTGCCCGGAGGGGAGCTGGCACCGGGGAGCTGTTTTTT
>TRBJ2-1|.|TRBV18|TRBD2|14
CASSGLAGSGEQFF
TGTGCCAGCTCTGGACTAGCTGGGTCGGGTGAGCAGTTCTTC
>TRBJ2-3|.|TRBV18|.|13
CASSPGSTDTQYF
TGTGCCAGCTCCCCCGGTAGCACAGATACGCAGTATTTT
>TRBJ2-1|.|TRBV11-2|TRBD2|15
CASSVTGLAYNEQFF
TGTGCCAGCAGCGTTACGGGACTAGCCTACAATGAGCAGTTCTTC
>TRBJ1-2|.|TRBV6-5|.|14
CASTGTWPNYGYTF
TGTGCCAGCACCGGGACATGGCCTAACTATGGCTACACCTTC
>TRBJ1-1|few|TRBV7-2|.|14
CASSLDKGRTEAFF
TGTGCCAGCAGCTTAGATAAGGGGAGGACTGAAGCTTTCTTT
>TRBJ2-5|few|TRBV7-3|.|14
CASSWRGGQETQYF
TGTGCCAGCAGCTGGAGGGGGGGCCAAGAGACCCAGTACTTC
>TRBJ2-7|.|TRBV28|TRBD2|15
CASSRTSGRAGEQYF
TGTGCCAGCAGCCGGACTAGCGGGAGGGCGGGGGAGCAGTACTTC
>TRBJ1-1|.|TRBV29-1|.|12
CSGDRRNTEAFF
TGCAGCGGAGACAGGAGGAACACTGAAGCTTTCTTT
>TRBJ1-4|.|TRBV27|.|17
CASRPPIPGVGNEKLFF
TGTGCCAGCAGACCCCCCATTCCGGGGGTAGGAAATGAAAAACTGTTTTTT
>TRBJ2-3|.|TRBV5-8|.|15
CASSLDPSLGSTQYF
TGTGCCAGCAGCTTGGACCCAAGTCTGGGGAGTACGCAGTATTTT
>TRBJ2-1|.|TRBV28|.|16
CASSFFVGLSYNEQFF
TGTGCCAGCAGTTTTTTCGTTGGCCTCTCCTACAATGAGCAGTTCTTC
>TRBJ2-1|once|TRBV11-3|.|14
CASSSGLRLHEQFF
TGTGCCAGCAGCTCAGGCTTAAGATTGCATGAGCAGTTCTTC
>TRBJ2-2|.|TRBV7-2|.|14
CASSVEGVLGELFF
TGTGCCAGCAGCGTCGAGGGAGTGCTCGGGGAGCTGTTTTTT
>TRBJ1-4|.|TRBV7-2|.|14
CASSLALRGEKLFF
TGTGCCAGCAGCTTAGCACTAAGAGGTGAAAAACTGTTTTTT
>TRBJ2-7|.|TRBV10-3|.|13
CAISGDTNYEQYF
TGTGCCATCAGTGGGGACACAAACTACGAGCAGTACTTC
>TRBJ2-1|.|TRBV28|.|16
CASSLYGRLRNNEQFF
TGTGCCAGCAGTTTATATGGGCGCCTCAGAAACAATGAGCAGTTCTTC
>TRBJ1-5|.|TRBV15|.|18
CATSREAGVRDSNQPQHF
TGTGCCACCAGCAGAGAGGCTGGAGTCAGGGATAGCAATCAGCCCCAGCATTTT
>TRBJ1-4|.|TRBV3-1/TRBV3-2|.|15
CASSLGTSRREKLFF
TGTGCCAGCAGCCTCGGGACTTCGAGAAGGGAAAAACTGTTTTTT
>TRBJ2-2|.|TRBV3-1/TRBV3-2|TRBD2|16
CASSQGLAGGFGELFF
TGTGCCAGCAGCCAGGGACTAGCGGGAGGCTTCGGGGAGCTGTTTTTT
>TRBJ2-3|.|TRBV9|.|15
CASSVMGAGTDTQYF
TGTGCCAGCAGCGTAATGGGGGCTGGCACAGATACGCAGTATTTT
>TRBJ2-3|few|TRBV7-9|.|15
CASSFTGSLIDTQYF
TGTGCCAGCAGCTTCACCGGGAGTTTAATAGATACGCAGTATTTT
>TRBJ2-1|.|TRBV7-3|TRBD2|15
CASSLIAGAYNEQFF
TGTGCCAGCAGCTTAATAGCGGGGGCCTACAATGAGCAGTTCTTC
>TRBJ1-1|.|TRBV11-2|.|16
CASSLESFRLNTEAFF
TGTGCCAGCAGCTTAGAGAGTTTTCGGTTGAACACTGAAGCTTTCTTT
>TRBJ1-5|once|TRBV7-8|TRBD1|16
CASSALQGAVNQPQHF
TGTGCCAGCAGCGCATTACAGGGGGCTGTAAATCAGCCCCAGCATTTT
>TRBJ2-7|.|TRBV29-1|TRBD2|14
CSVETSGRGYEQYF
TGCAGCGTGGAAACTAGCGGGAGAGGTTACGAGCAGTACTTC
>TRBJ2-6|once|TRBV5-1|.|18
CASSLQGTDMLGANVLTF
TGCGCCAGCAGCCTTCAGGGGACGGATATGCTCGGGGCCAACGTCCTGACTTTC
>TRBJ2-7|.|TRBV6-2/TRBV6-3|.|14
CASSYPDSRDEQYF
TGTGCCAGCAGTTACCCGGACAGCCGGGACGAGCAGTACTTC
>TRBJ2-7|.|TRBV11-3|.|15
CASSLWGDSRYEQYF
TGTGCCAGCAGCCTCTGGGGGGATAGCAGGTACGAGCAGTACTTC
>TRBJ2-6|.|TRBV29-1|TRBD1|17
CSVERDRGLSGANVLTF
TGCAGCGTTGAAAGGGACAGGGGACTCTCTGGGGCCAACGTCCTGACTTTC
>TRBJ2-7|.|TRBV7-8|.|13
CASRGPRVYEQYF
TGTGCCAGCCGCGGTCCCAGGGTTTACGAGCAGTACTTC
>TRBJ2-1|.|TRBV5-4|TRBD2|13
CASSFGGVYEQFF
TGTGCCAGCAGCTTCGGGGGGGTCTATGAGCAGTTCTTC
>TRBJ2-7|.|TRBV7-8|TRBD2|16
CASSLMSGGPLYEQYF
TGTGCCAGCAGCCTCATGTCGGGAGGGCCGTTATACGAGCAGTACTTC
>TRBJ2-7|.|TRBV20-1|.|15
CSASVAAQRTYEQYF
TGCAGTGCTAGTGTAGCTGCCCAACGCACCTACGAGCAGTACTTC
>TRBJ2-7|.|TRBV6-5|.|15
CASSPRDGLSYEQYF
TGTGCCAGCAGTCCCAGGGATGGGCTATCCTACGAGCAGTACTTC
>TRBJ2-7|.|TRBV28|.|15
CASSLSTSKAYEQYF
TGTGCCAGCAGTTTATCTACTAGTAAGGCCTACGAGCAGTACTTC
>TRBJ1-2|.|TRBV15|.|14
CATSRDRAFDGYTF
TGTGCCACCAGCAGAGACAGGGCTTTCGATGGCTACACCTTC
>TRBJ2-3|.|TRBV5-1|TRBD2|14
CASSGGVSTDTQYF
TGCGCCAGCAGCGGGGGGGTCAGCACAGATACGCAGTATTTT
>TRBJ2-3|.|TRBV7-9|.|15
CASSIPGAGTDTQYF
TGTGCCAGCAGCATACCAGGGGCCGGCACAGATACGCAGTATTTT
>TRBJ2-7|.|TRBV28|.|13
CASSTGHTYEQYF
TGTGCCAGCAGTACCGGACATACCTACGAGCAGTACTTC
>TRBJ1-6|.|TRBV3-1/TRBV3-2|.|14
CASSRVSNNSPLHF
TGTGCCAGCAGTCGGGTTTCGAATAATTCACCCCTCCACTTT
>TRBJ2-7|.|TRBV5-4|TRBD1|14
CASSLREGASQQYF
TGTGCCAGCAGCTTGAGAGAGGGGGCGAGTCAGCAGTACTTC
>TRBJ2-5|.|TRBV28|TRBD1|17
CASSSSRQGESQETQYF
TGTGCCAGCAGTTCGTCTCGACAGGGGGAGAGCCAAGAGACCCAGTACTTC
>TRBJ2-3|.|TRBV6-5|.|16
CASSYVRQGFRDTQYF
TGTGCCAGCAGTTACGTTAGGCAGGGGTTCAGAGATACGCAGTATTTT